These 25 T cell receptor beta chains were all obtained from the same sample, sequenced in a study of Graves' ophthalmopathy and Graves' hyperthyroidism (dated by TCRdb to between 2017 and 2018). The sequencer listed for this sample is Illumina HiSeq 2000. TCR beta CDR3 regions were amplified from RNA transcripts for repertoire sequencing. A first-round RT-PCR used HTBI primers with the Qiagen OneStep RT-PCR kit, followed by a second-round multiplex PCR, size selection and purification. In-frame beta chains were kept once TCRdb had trimmed the public reads at Q25 with fastp and called clones with MiXCR. Under each unique CDR3 protein, matching rows form one entry showing the most common genes and DNA. This sample comprises some 750,000 distinct CDR3 sequences, roughly two fifths of them detected only once. The top ten hold approximately 46% of the sample. The sequenced sample consisted of peripheral blood. The receptors stem from an adult man with Graves' ophthalmopathy.

This chain links TRBV10-3 with TRBJ1-2; 10 bases fit TRBD1. CDR3 size: 13 residues. Trimming removed 2 bases from V and 7 bases from J; junction bases left unmatched: 1. Germline loops: CDR1 ENHRY, CDR2 SYGVKD. The CDR3 region is CAISEDRGPGYTF. CDR3 sequence (DNA): TGTGCCATCAGTGAGGACAGGGGGCCTGGCTACACCTTC.

Turning to this clonotype: One base away lies a much larger clone, so this may be a sequencing read error. The rearrangement uses TRBV2 and TRBJ2-7; TRBD2 is a possible D gene (5 bases). Deletions cut 8 bases from V and 3 bases from J, with 11 bases between. CDR1 is SNHLY, CDR2 FYNNEI, per germline. The CDR3 covers 12 residues. Here the CDR3 DNA reads TGTGCCAGCCGCGAGGGCCACTACGAGCAGTACTTC. The encoded protein is CASREGHYEQYF.

This clonotype has at least ten counts. The V gene is TRBV19, the J gene TRBJ2-5; 9 nucleotides agree with TRBD1. The V and J ends lost 8 bases and 5 bases, in that order; junction bases with no gene match: 0. Per the germline V gene, CDR1 is LNHDA and CDR2 is SQIVND (reference sequence). This CDR3 has 11 amino acids. Here the CDR3 DNA reads TGTGCCAGTGGGACAGGGGAGACCCAGTACTTC. Protein: CASGTGETQYF.

The chain couples TRBV25-1 to TRBJ1-1; D not certain. Germline CDR1 and CDR2: MGHDK and SYGVNS. The CDR3 covers 13 residues. Trimming took 6 bases from V and 6 from J, leaving 14 bases between them. CDR3 loop: CASSGRTGSEAFF. CDR3 coding DNA: TGTGCCAGCAGCGGGCGGACGGGTTCTGAAGCTTTCTTT.

The chain links TRBV7-9 to TRBJ2-2; TRBD2 matches 10 bases. Per the germline V gene, CDR1 is SEHNR and CDR2 is FQNEAQ (reference sequence). This CDR3 contains 17 residues. The ends lost 5 bases at V and 3 bases at J; junction bases unmatched: 9. CDR3 loop: CASSLNSGGPYTGELFF. The CDR3 DNA follows: TGTGCCAGCAGCCTTAATAGCGGGGGGCCCTACACCGGGGAGCTGTTTTTT.

This clonotype was seen only a few times. The chain recombines TRBV11-2 with TRBJ2-7; D is undetermined. The CDR3 is 15 amino acids. Germline V gene lookup returns CDR1 SGHAT and CDR2 FQNNGV. Trimming cost V 1 base and J 4 bases, with 14 bases left between them. CDR3 protein: CASSLAPGEPYEQYF. The DNA of the CDR3 is TGTGCCAGCAGCTTAGCGCCCGGAGAACCGTACGAGCAGTACTTC.

The CDR3 nucleotides are TGTGCCAGCAGTCCGACAGGGGGTTATCAGCCCCAGCATTTT. Protein sequence: CASSPTGGYQPQHF. This chain uses TRBV25-1 with TRBJ1-5; 9 bases agree with TRBD1. Germline CDR1 is MGHDK and CDR2 is SYGVNS. After removal of 5 bases from V and 5 bases from J, the junction contained 4 bases not matched to a gene. The CDR3 is 14 amino acids.

This clonotype was counted a few times. The chain has TRBV20-1 and TRBJ1-3; 7 positions match TRBD1. The ends lost 6 bases at V and 0 bases at J; junction bases unmatched: 8. The germline V gene encodes CDR1 DFQATT and CDR2 SNEGSKA (reference sequence). The CDR3 has 15 amino acids. The CDR3 DNA reads TGCAGTGCGCGGATGGGACAGATCTCTGGAAACACCATATATTTT. Its translation: CSARMGQISGNTIYF.

V gene TRBV25-1 combines with J gene TRBJ2-2; D not certain. With 5 bases removed from V and 9 bases from J, the gap between germline ends came to 10 bases. This CDR3 spans 12 amino acids. Germline V CDR1 and CDR2: MGHDK, SYGVNS. CDR3 coding DNA: TGTGCCAGCAGTCTGGCCCCTTGGGAGCTGTTTTTT. Amino acids: CASSLAPWELFF. The full variable domain, with the rest looked up from reference TRBV25-1 and TRBJ2-2, is EADIYQTPRYLVIGTGKKITLECSQTMGHDKMYWYQQDPGMELHLIHYSYGVNSTEKGDLSSESTVSRIRTEHFPLTLESARPSHTSQYLCASSLAPWELFFGEGSRLTVL.

This clonotype was observed at least ten times. The chain joins TRBV7-3 to TRBJ1-1; TRBD1 aligns across 8 bases. The length of the CDR3 is 18 residues. With 5 bases clipped from V and 0 bases from J, the junction kept 14 bases outside the gene matches. In germline, CDR1 is SGHTA, CDR2 FQGTGA. The CDR3 spells CASSPTGDSRGMNTEAFF. The CDR3 coding sequence is TGTGCCAGCAGCCCGACAGGGGACAGCCGAGGGATGAACACTGAAGCTTTCTTT.

CDR3 loop: CASMGLDTGELFF. CDR3 coding DNA: TGTGCCAGCATGGGACTTGACACCGGGGAGCTGTTTTTT. The chain recombines TRBV2 with TRBJ2-2; D possibly corresponds to TRBD2 (6 bases). The CDR3 runs 13 residues. Trimming stripped 7 bases from V and 3 bases from J, with 9 bases between. Germline lookup yields CDR1 SNHLY and CDR2 FYNNEI.

V usage is TRBV14 and J usage is TRBJ2-7; D remains ambiguous. The CDR3 is made up of 15 amino acids. CDR1 is SGHDN and CDR2 is FVKESK in the germline V gene. V gave up 4 bases and J gave up 2 bases, with 15 bases separating them. The CDR3 sequence is CASSRPGSIAYEQYF. CDR3 in DNA: TGTGCCAGCAGCCGACCGGGCAGCATCGCCTACGAGCAGTACTTC.

On this clonotype: One end of the junction is discordant with germline, which a read error may explain. V and J are TRBV10-3 and TRBJ1-1; TRBD1 might be the D (5 bases). The CDR3 has 15 amino acids. Germline V gene data show CDR1 as ENHRY and CDR2 as SYGVKD. The CDR3 DNA reads TGTGCCAGCAGTGCGTTTCAGGGCAGGAACACTGAAGCTTTCTTT. Encoded protein: CASSAFQGRNTEAFF.

This clonotype has only a few counts. This chain links TRBV2 with TRBJ2-5, with TRBD1 as a possible D gene (6 bases). This CDR3 has 16 residues. Trimming took 5 bases from V and 1 from J, leaving 17 bases between them. Germline assignment: CDR1 SNHLY and CDR2 FYNNEI. CDR3 nucleotide sequence: TGTGCCAGCAGTTCAACCCCGGGACACCGCCAAGAGACCCAGTACTTC. Translating it yields CASSSTPGHRQETQYF.

This rearrangement joins TRBV4-1 to TRBJ1-2; 10 bases map to TRBD1. Germline V CDR1 and CDR2: MGHRA, YSYEKL. V dropped 2 bases and J dropped 5; count of bases not matched to a gene: 5. The CDR3 contains 15 residues. The CDR3 protein is CASSQIGTGDYGYTF. In DNA form, the CDR3 reads TGCGCCAGCAGCCAAATTGGGACAGGGGATTATGGCTACACCTTC.

This clonotype was recorded a few times. V usage is TRBV7-9 and J usage is TRBJ2-2, with D perhaps matching TRBD1 (5 bases). Germline CDR1 SEHNR, CDR2 FQNEAQ (reference sequence). The CDR3 runs to 16 residues. Between the trimmed V and J ends, which lost 2 bases and 5 bases, there was a span of 15 bases. CDR3 protein: CASSLLGPMRTGELFF. The CDR3 DNA reads TGTGCCAGCAGCTTACTGGGGCCCATGAGGACCGGGGAGCTGTTTTTT.

The rearrangement uses TRBV6-5 and TRBJ2-7, with D unclear. Looked up from germline, CDR1 is MNHEY and CDR2 is SVGAGI. This CDR3 has 13 amino acids. The V end was cut by 0 bases, the J end by 5 bases, with 8 bases between. The CDR3 sequence is CASSYSLGDEQYF. The DNA of the CDR3 is TGTGCCAGCAGTTACTCGCTTGGCGACGAGCAGTACTTC.

This clonotype was observed a single time. A read error may be the cause here, since a much bigger clone is one base away. The V call is TRBV6-6, the J call TRBJ1-6; TRBD1 is a possible D gene (6 bases). With 4 bases removed from V and 6 bases from J, the gap between germline ends came to 13 bases. CDR1 is MNHNY and CDR2 is SVGAGI in the germline V gene (reference sequence). This CDR3 spans 15 amino acids. The CDR3 is CASSFRGAGNSPLHF. The CDR3 nucleotides read TGTGCCAGCAGTTTCAGGGGCGCGGGTAATTCACCCCTCCACTTT.

This clonotype was observed a few times. This chain uses TRBV6-6 with TRBJ2-7, with 9 bases fitting TRBD1. Germline lookup yields CDR1 MNHNY and CDR2 SVGAGI (reference sequence). J lost 5 bases, V lost 5 bases, and 10 bases had no gene match. The CDR3 is made up of 15 amino acids. The CDR3 reads CASSTYRDRVNEQYF. CDR3 DNA: TGTGCCAGCAGTACTTACAGGGACAGGGTCAACGAGCAGTACTTC.

The V gene is TRBV12-3 or TRBV12-4, the J gene TRBJ2-7, with 12 bases matching TRBD1. The CDR3 length is 15 residues. With 5 bases clipped from V and 9 bases from J, the junction kept 11 bases outside the gene matches. The CDR3 nucleotides are TGTGCCAGCAGTGACCCAGGGACAGGGGGCCACGGGCAGTACTTC. Encoded protein: CASSDPGTGGHGQYF.

In this sample, this clonotype turned up many times. The chain recombines TRBV5-1 with TRBJ1-5, with 7 bases aligning to TRBD1. The CDR3 sequence is 14 residues long. Germline CDR1 SGHRS, CDR2 YFSETQ. The V gene end was trimmed by 1 base and the J gene end by 3 bases; junction bases not matched to a gene: 1. The CDR3: CASSLTGANQPQHF. CDR3 bases: TGCGCCAGCAGCTTGACAGGGGCCAATCAGCCCCAGCATTTT.

The chain joins TRBV25-1 to TRBJ2-2, with a possible D match to TRBD2 (5 bases). The V end lost 5 bases, the J end lost 6 bases, and 10 bases lay between the germline ends. The CDR3 sequence is 13 residues long. Germline CDR1 and CDR2: MGHDK and SYGVNS. The CDR3 spells CASSSGWAGELFF. CDR3 sequence (DNA): TGTGCCAGCAGTAGCGGTTGGGCCGGGGAGCTGTTTTTT.

V is TRBV7-2 and J is TRBJ1-2, with D unresolved. CDR1 SGHTA and CDR2 FQGNSA come from the germline V gene. V was pared by 1 base and J by 7 bases, with 13 bases between. The CDR3 has 14 residues. The DNA for the CDR3 is TGTGCCAGCAGCTTAGAGGCCACCCCGAGTGGCTACACCTTC. It specifies CASSLEATPSGYTF.

This clonotype was observed a single time. The gene calls are TRBV27 and TRBJ1-2; D not resolved. Between the trimmed V and J ends, which lost 9 bases and 4 bases, there was a span of 12 bases. CDR3 length: 12 amino acids. Germline V gives CDR1 MNHEY, CDR2 SMNVEV (reference sequence). CDR3 in amino acids: CARSGLSYGYTF. The CDR3 DNA follows: TGTGCCAGGAGCGGACTGAGCTATGGCTACACCTTC.

V gene TRBV5-6 combines with J gene TRBJ1-2; D unclear. The V end lost 2 bases, the J end lost 3 bases, and 11 bases lay between the germline ends. The V gene's germline CDR1 is SGHDT and CDR2 YYEEEE. CDR3 length: 14 amino acids. CDR3 region: CASSLGGPDYGYTF. CDR3 coding DNA: TGTGCCAGCAGCTTAGGAGGCCCTGACTATGGCTACACCTTC.